The present T cell receptor (beta chain) was sequenced within a study of blood T cell repertoires in COVID-19. Per the germline V gene, CDR1 is SGHTA and CDR2 is FQGNSA. The V end was cut by 7 bases, the J end by 5 bases, with 9 bases between. There are 12 residues in the CDR3. Authors' analysis steps: Researchers report that nucleated cell counts were estimated from reference gene primer amplification. Using immunoSEQ multiplex PCR, the repertoire was profiled, and TCRdb retains in-frame clones only, with some absent. The D gene and trimming were derived from the DNA, and the V and J assignments and clone size from that table. The sample contains about 44,000 clones, 80% to 90% of which appear only once.

The specimen sequenced was peripheral blood. V usage is TRBV7-2 and J usage is TRBJ1-3; D call uncertain. The clonotype comes from a man in his 70s with active COVID-19. CDR3 residues: CASTQARNTIYF. CDR3 nucleotides: TGTGCCAGCACCCAGGCCCGAAACACCATATATTTT. The complete variable domain, with remaining parts taken from reference TRBV7-2 and TRBJ1-3, reads GAGVSQSPSNKVTEKGKDVELRCDPISGHTALYWYRQSLGQGLEFLIYFQGNSAPDKSGLPSDRFSAERTGGSVSTLTIQRTQQEDSAVYLCASTQARNTIYFGEGSWLTVV.